What follows are 18 T cell receptor beta chains derived from one specimen sequenced in a study of T cells in women clearing cervical HPV infection. TCRdb's table, derived via immunoSEQ multiplex PCR, lists solely in-frame clones and lacks some. The sample holds about 19,000 clones. Sequenced: blood buffy coat. The receptors originated from a woman aged 18 to 69 with a cervical HPV16 infection that either progressed to CIN3+ or cleared (not recorded which).

In the case of this clone: The CDR3 end falls 3 residues outside the read, so it is completed with the germline J gene. This chain uses TRBV19 with TRBJ2-1, with 8 bases fitting TRBD2. J gave up 0 bases and V 4 bases, and 14 bases lay outside the gene matches. CDR3 length: 19 residues. Germline CDR1 LNHDA, CDR2 SQIVND (reference sequence). The covered CDR3 bases are TGTGCCAGTAGTAGTTCCGCAGCGGGGGCCCTTAGCTCCTACAATGAG. Encoded protein: CASSSSAAGALSSYNE. The full CDR3 sequence reads CASSSSAAGALSSYNEQFF. The full variable domain, completed using reference TRBV19 and TRBJ2-1, is DGGITQSPKYLFRKEGQNVTLSCEQNLNHDAMYWYRQDPGQGLRLIYYSQIVNDFQKGDIAEGYSVSREKKESFPLTVTSAQKNPTAFYLCASSSSAAGALSSYNEQFFGPGTRLTVL.

CDR3 DNA, as far as it was read: TGTGCCAGCAGTGATCGAACATCCTACAATGAG. Translating it yields CASSDRTSYNE. The CDR3 in full is CASSDRTSYNEQFF. This chain joins TRBV2 and TRBJ2-1; no clear D gene. The CDR3 is cut off 3 residues early in the read; its end comes from the germline J gene. V shed 3 bases and J shed 1 base, with 7 bases lying between them. The CDR3 spans 14 residues. CDR1 and CDR2 from the germline V gene are SNHLY and FYNNEI.

As regards this clone: The sequenced fragment ends 3 residues before the CDR3 boundary, so the rest is inferred from the germline J gene. V and J are TRBV27 and TRBJ2-7; TRBD1 might be the D (6 bases). Germline CDR1 and CDR2: MNHEY and SMNVEV (reference sequence). V lost 5 bases and J 2 bases, leaving 10 bases between the germline ends. There are 13 residues in the CDR3. The CDR3 DNA, read in part, is TGTGCCAGCAGTCAGGGGTGGGCCTACGAG. Protein product: CASSQGWAYE. The full CDR3 sequence reads CASSQGWAYEQYF.

To note about this clone: The CDR3 end is not reached by the read, which stops 3 residues before it; the germline J gene fills it in. The rearrangement joins TRBV20-1 to TRBJ2-7; 9 nucleotides line up with TRBD1. Germline CDR1 reads DFQATT; CDR2 reads SNEGSKA (reference sequence). After removal of 5 bases from V and 4 bases from J, the junction contained 9 bases not matched to a gene. The CDR3 sequence is 14 residues long. CDR3 amino acids: CSAAYRDRDYEQYF. The sequenced part of the CDR3 DNA is TGCAGTGCTGCATACCGGGACAGGGATTACGAG.

In regard to this clone: The read gets to within 3 residues of the CDR3 end, and the germline J gene fills in the rest. This chain joins TRBV19 and TRBJ2-2, with 9 bases that match TRBD2. Germline V gives CDR1 LNHDA, CDR2 SQIVND (reference sequence). After removal of 7 bases from V and 4 bases from J, the junction contained 13 bases not matched to a gene. The CDR3 sequence is 17 residues long. This CDR3 is CASTKGAGGLFTGELFF. The part of the CDR3 DNA that was read is TGTGCCAGTACCAAGGGGGCGGGGGGGCTTTTCACCGGGGAG.

To note about this clone: The read halts 3 residues ahead of the CDR3 end, with the missing end drawn from the germline J gene. The genes are TRBV30 and TRBJ1-6; no clear D gene. V lost 4 bases and J 4 bases, leaving 14 bases between the germline ends. Germline V gives CDR1 GTSNPN, CDR2 SVGIG (reference sequence). This CDR3 region has 15 residues. The part of the CDR3 DNA that was read is TGTGCCTGGAAAACGACAACCACTTATAATTCACCC. It yields the protein CAWKTTTTYNSP. The CDR3 as a whole reads CAWKTTTTYNSPLHF.

Details on this clone: The CDR3 extends 3 residues past the end of the read, so its final part is completed from the germline J gene. The chain has TRBV5-1 and TRBJ1-1; 8 bases fit TRBD1. CDR3 size: 15 residues. With 5 bases clipped from V and 1 base from J, the junction kept 7 bases outside the gene matches. The germline gives CDR1 SGHRS, CDR2 YFSETQ. CDR3 DNA, as far as it was read: TGCGCCAGCAGGACGACAGGGGCTGGGAACACTGAA. It codes for CASRTTGAGNTE. The CDR3 in full is CASRTTGAGNTEAFF. The whole variable domain, filled in from reference TRBV5-1 and TRBJ1-1, reads KAGVTQTPRYLIKTRGQQVTLSCSPISGHRSVSWYQQTPGQGLQFLFEYFSETQRNKGNFPGRFSGRQFSNSRSEMNVSTLELGDSALYLCASRTTGAGNTEAFFGQGTRLTVV.

To note about this clone: The read falls 3 residues short of the CDR3 end, and the missing part is taken from the germline J gene. This chain connects TRBV5-1 to TRBJ2-6; D ambiguous. Trimming removed 0 bases at V and 0 bases at J, with 7 bases between. Germline V gene sequence: CDR1 SGHRS, CDR2 YFSETQ. CDR3 length: 16 amino acids. CDR3 bases read: TGCGCCAGCAGCTTGGGACAAATCTCTGGGGCCAACGTC. Amino acids: CASSLGQISGANV. The entire CDR3 protein is CASSLGQISGANVLTF.

As regards this clone: From the germline J gene comes the end of the CDR3, since the read stops 3 residues before it. This chain connects TRBV10-3 to TRBJ2-1; D may be TRBD1 (7 bases). CDR1 is ENHRY and CDR2 is SYGVKD in the germline V gene. Trimming removed 4 bases from V and 8 bases from J, with 21 bases in between. The CDR3 has 16 amino acids. The sequenced CDR3 bases are TGTGCCATCAGTGCTAGCGAGGGGGCCTCAGGCTATGAG. It yields the protein CAISASEGASGYE. From start to end, the CDR3 is CAISASEGASGYEQFF.

Note on this clone: The read ends 3 residues before the CDR3 terminus; that terminus is restored from the germline J gene. The V and J genes are TRBV5-1 and TRBJ2-1; 8 positions match TRBD2. V trimming: 5 bases; J trimming: 9 bases; junction bases outside the gene matches: 7. The CDR3 consists of 13 residues. CDR1 is SGHRS, CDR2 YFSETQ, per germline. Partial CDR3 DNA: TGCGCCAGCAGGCCACTAGCGGATGGTGAG. Its protein product is CASRPLADGE. The full CDR3 protein reads CASRPLADGEQFF.

Turning to this clone: The read finishes 3 residues shy of the CDR3 end, and the germline J gene is used to complete it. The V call is TRBV19, the J call TRBJ2-7, with TRBD1 matching 7 bases. This CDR3 contains 15 residues. Germline CDR1 LNHDA, CDR2 SQIVND (reference sequence). J was trimmed by 3 bases and V by 4 bases; bases with no gene match: 9. CDR3 loop: CASSSRDSYNYEQYF. Partial CDR3 DNA: TGTGCCAGTAGTAGCCGGGACAGCTACAACTACGAG.

Of note for this clone: The CDR3 is cut off 3 residues early in the read; its end comes from the germline J gene. The chain has TRBV12-3 or TRBV12-4 and TRBJ2-4; 10 bases fit TRBD1. This CDR3 comprises 13 residues. V shed 7 bases and J 7 bases; nucleotides not matched to a gene: 4. The DNA read from the CDR3 is TGTGCCAGCACCGGGGGACAGGGGAACATT. This encodes CASTGGQGNI. The full CDR3 protein is CASTGGQGNIQYF.

The CDR3 bases that were read are TGTGCCAGCAGTGAAGGTTTCCGGCAGCCC. This gives the protein CASSEGFRQP. The full CDR3 sequence reads CASSEGFRQPQHF. The chain recombines TRBV6-1 with TRBJ1-5, with unresolved D. The sequenced fragment ends 3 residues before the CDR3 boundary, so the rest is inferred from the germline J gene. Germline CDR1 is MNHNS and CDR2 is SASEGT. V lost 1 base and J 7 bases, leaving 8 bases between the germline ends. The CDR3 has 13 residues.

Worth noting for this clone: Read coverage stops 3 residues before the CDR3 terminus; the germline J gene supplies the remainder. The V gene is TRBV11-2, the J gene TRBJ2-1; tentatively, D is TRBD2 (6 bases). The germline gives CDR1 SGHAT, CDR2 FQNNGV. The CDR3 consists of 15 residues. The germline V and J ends were trimmed by 0 bases and 4 bases, with 10 bases remaining between them. This CDR3 reads CASSLDGTGYNEQFF. The part of the CDR3 DNA that was read is TGTGCCAGCAGCTTAGATGGGACTGGATACAATGAG.

Concerning this clone: The missing CDR3 end, 3 residues past where the read stops, is filled in from the germline J gene. The chain uses TRBV20-1 and TRBJ2-7, with 10 bases matching TRBD2. V lost 6 bases and J lost 2; bases outside the gene matches: 7. CDR3 length equals 14 residues. Germline CDR1 reads DFQATT; CDR2 reads SNEGSKA (reference sequence). This CDR3 reads CSARPSGGPYEQYF. Partial CDR3 DNA: TGCAGTGCGAGACCTAGCGGGGGCCCCTACGAG.

The part of the CDR3 DNA that was read is TGTGCCAGCTCGCGTGCCCCGGGACTT. Translation: CASSRAPGL. The full CDR3 protein is CASSRAPGLYTF. V gene TRBV18 combines with J gene TRBJ1-2; tentatively, D is TRBD1 (5 bases). The CDR3 end falls 3 residues outside the read, so it is completed with the germline J gene. The CDR3 has 12 amino acids. Germline V gene data show CDR1 as KGHSH and CDR2 as LQKENI. Full variable domain (missing parts from reference TRBV18 and TRBJ1-2): NAGVMQNPRHLVRRRGQEARLRCSPMKGHSHVYWYRQLPEEGLKFMVYLQKENIIDESGMPKERFSAEFPKEGPSILRIQQVVRGDSAAYFCASSRAPGLYTFGSGTRLTVV.

Comment on this clone: The read terminates 3 residues ahead of where the CDR3 ends, so the germline J gene completes it. The chain couples TRBV19 to TRBJ1-5, with 9 bases lining up with TRBD1. The germline V gene has CDR1 LNHDA and CDR2 SQIVND (reference sequence). V shed 5 bases, J shed 6 bases, and the junction held 8 bases outside the gene matches. This CDR3 spans 15 amino acids. Here the CDR3 reads CASSARQGVSQPQHF. The DNA read from the CDR3 is TGTGCCAGTAGTGCCAGACAGGGGGTAAGTCAGCCC.

As concerns this clone: The CDR3 extends 3 residues past the end of the read, so its final part is completed from the germline J gene. The chain employs TRBV30 and TRBJ1-2; D perhaps matches TRBD1 (5 bases). Germline V gene sequence: CDR1 GTSNPN, CDR2 SVGIG (reference sequence). The length of the CDR3 is 14 residues. The CDR3 bases that were read are TGTGCCTGGAGTCAGGGACTTCTCGGAAGGGGC. Amino acids: CAWSQGLLGRG. The entire CDR3 sequence reads CAWSQGLLGRGYTF. The full variable domain, in which reference TRBV30 and TRBJ1-2 provide the parts outside the CDR3, is SQTIHQWPATLVQPVGSPLSLECTVEGTSNPNLYWYRQAAGRGLQLLFYSVGIGQISSEVPQNLSASRPQDRQFILSSKKLLLSDSGFYLCAWSQGLLGRGYTFGSGTRLTVV.